This TCR beta chain is drawn from a study of radiotherapy plus CTLA-4 blockade in lung cancer. The ends were cut back, 3 bases at V and 5 bases at J, with 16 bases in the middle. The CDR3 sequence is 15 residues long. Looked up from germline, CDR1 is SGHTA and CDR2 is FQGTGA. Generated by immunoSEQ multiplex PCR, the TCRdb table keeps only in-frame clones and is missing some. The sample lists more than 90,000 clones; just over 85% were seen once. The V call is TRBV7-3, the J call TRBJ2-5; D is uncertain. This TCR was sampled from a human donor with non-small cell lung cancer that progressed on radiotherapy plus ipilimumab. Specimen: peripheral blood, collected from a patient treated with radiotherapy plus ipilimumab. For the CDR3, the DNA is TGTGCCAGCAGCTTTACCGGGTCCCAAGGGGAGACCCAGTACTTC. This codes for CASSFTGSQGETQYF.